The T cell receptor beta chain described here comes from a study of PD-L1 blockade in urothelial cancer. Across the study: Treatment start was followed by blood analysis at 3 weeks (second dose) and again at 6 weeks. Reported median T cell count for blood samples was more than 110,000. General observations from the study: Lower pretreatment blood TCR clonality, under the median, predicted better survival, researchers reported.

J gave up 4 bases and V 10 bases, and 8 bases lay outside the gene matches. Germline V lookup: CDR1 SGHTA, CDR2 FQGNSA. CDR3 length equals 15 residues. Method: immunoSEQ multiplex PCR; TCRdb's copy keeps in-frame clones and lacks some. The profile covers some 23,000 clones, with roughly 85% appearing a single time and about 1.6% taken by the ten largest. To note about this clone: Its antigen is unidentified.

Time point specified: peripheral blood 6 weeks after treatment start. This sample comprised PBMCs, obtained around atezolizumab (anti-PD-L1) treatment. This clonotype was sampled from an older man with urothelial cancer. The chain carries TRBV7-2 and TRBJ2-6; 9 bases align to TRBD1. The CDR3 DNA reads as TGTGCCATCATACAGGGGGCGCGGGGGGCCAACGTCCTGACTTTC. It translates to CAIIQGARGANVLTF.